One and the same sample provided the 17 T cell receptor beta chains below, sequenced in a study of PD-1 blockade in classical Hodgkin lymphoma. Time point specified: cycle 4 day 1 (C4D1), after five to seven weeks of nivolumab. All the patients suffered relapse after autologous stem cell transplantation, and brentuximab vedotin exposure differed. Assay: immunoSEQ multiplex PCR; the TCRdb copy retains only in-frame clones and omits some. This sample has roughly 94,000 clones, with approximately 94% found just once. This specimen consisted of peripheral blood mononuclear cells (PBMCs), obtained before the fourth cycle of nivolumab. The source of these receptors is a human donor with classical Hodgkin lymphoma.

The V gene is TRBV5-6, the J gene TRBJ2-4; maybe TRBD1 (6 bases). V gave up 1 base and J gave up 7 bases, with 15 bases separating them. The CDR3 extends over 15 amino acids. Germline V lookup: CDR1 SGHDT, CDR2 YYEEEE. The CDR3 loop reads CASSLKVGTQNIQYF. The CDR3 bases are TGTGCCAGCAGCTTGAAGGTTGGGACACAGAACATTCAGTACTTC. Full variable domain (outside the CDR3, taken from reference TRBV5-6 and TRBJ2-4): DAGVTQSPTHLIKTRGQQVTLRCSPKSGHDTVSWYQQALGQGPQFIFQYYEEEERQRGNFPDRFSGHQFPNYSSELNVNALLLGDSALYLCASSLKVGTQNIQYFGAGTRLSVL.

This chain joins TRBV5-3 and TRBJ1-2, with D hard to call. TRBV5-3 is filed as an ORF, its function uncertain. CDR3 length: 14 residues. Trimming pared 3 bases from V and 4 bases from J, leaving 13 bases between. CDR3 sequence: CARSSRTFSYGYTF. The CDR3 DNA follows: TGTGCCAGAAGCTCGAGGACCTTTTCCTATGGCTACACCTTC.

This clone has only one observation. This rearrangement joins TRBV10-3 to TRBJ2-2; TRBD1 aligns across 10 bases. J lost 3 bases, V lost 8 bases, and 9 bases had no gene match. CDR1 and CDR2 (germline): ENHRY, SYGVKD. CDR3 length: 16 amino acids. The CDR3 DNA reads TGTGCCATCTCTGGGACAGGGGCCGGGGACACCGGGGAGCTGTTTTTT. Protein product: CAISGTGAGDTGELFF.

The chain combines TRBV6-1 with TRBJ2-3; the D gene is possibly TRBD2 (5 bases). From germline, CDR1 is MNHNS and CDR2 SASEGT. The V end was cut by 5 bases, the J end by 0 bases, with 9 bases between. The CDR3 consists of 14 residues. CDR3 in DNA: TGTGCCAGCAGTCGAGCGGCTAGCACAGATACGCAGTATTTT. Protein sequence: CASSRAASTDTQYF.

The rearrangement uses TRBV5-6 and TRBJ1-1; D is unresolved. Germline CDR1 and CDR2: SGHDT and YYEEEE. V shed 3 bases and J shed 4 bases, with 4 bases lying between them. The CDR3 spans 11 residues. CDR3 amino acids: CASSYGTEAFF. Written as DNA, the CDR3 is TGTGCCAGCAGCTATGGCACTGAAGCTTTCTTT.

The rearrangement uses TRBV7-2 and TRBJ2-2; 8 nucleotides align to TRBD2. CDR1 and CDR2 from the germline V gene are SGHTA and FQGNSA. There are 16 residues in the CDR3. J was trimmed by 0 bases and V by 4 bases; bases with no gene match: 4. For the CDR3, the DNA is TGTGCCAGCAGCTCTAGGGGACTAGCGAACACCGGGGAGCTGTTTTTT. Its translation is CASSSRGLANTGELFF.

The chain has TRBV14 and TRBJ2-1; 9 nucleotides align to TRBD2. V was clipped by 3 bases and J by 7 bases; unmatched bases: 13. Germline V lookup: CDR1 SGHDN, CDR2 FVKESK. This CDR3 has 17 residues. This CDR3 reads CASSQRTSVPEVNEQFF. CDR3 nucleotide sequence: TGTGCCAGCAGCCAGCGGACTAGCGTCCCAGAGGTAAATGAGCAGTTCTTC. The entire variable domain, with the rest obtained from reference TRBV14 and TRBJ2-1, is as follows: EAGVTQFPSHSVIEKGQTVTLRCDPISGHDNLYWYRRVMGKEIKFLLHFVKESKQDESGMPNNRFLAERTGGTYSTLKVQPAELEDSGVYFCASSQRTSVPEVNEQFFGPGTRLTVL.

CDR3 coding DNA: TGTGCCAGCAGCTTAGAACCCAGGGCAAAGGCCTACGAGCAGTACTTC. As protein: CASSLEPRAKAYEQYF. The chain is built from TRBV7-2 and TRBJ2-5, with a possible D match to TRBD1 (5 bases). The DNA end is more similar to TRBJ2-7, so the J call may be wrong. Per germline, CDR1 SGHTA and CDR2 FQGNSA. The CDR3 is made up of 16 amino acids.

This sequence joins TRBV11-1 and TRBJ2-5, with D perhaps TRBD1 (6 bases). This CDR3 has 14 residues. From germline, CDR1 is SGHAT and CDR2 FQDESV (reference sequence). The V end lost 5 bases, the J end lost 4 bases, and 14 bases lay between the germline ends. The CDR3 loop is CASSLRGVGETQYF. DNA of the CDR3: TGTGCCAGCAGCCTCAGGGGTGTAGGAGAGACCCAGTACTTC.

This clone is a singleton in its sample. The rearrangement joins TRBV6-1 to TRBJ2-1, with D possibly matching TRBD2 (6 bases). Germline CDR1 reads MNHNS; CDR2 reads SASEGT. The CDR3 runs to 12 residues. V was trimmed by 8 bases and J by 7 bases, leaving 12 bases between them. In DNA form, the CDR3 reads TGTGCCAGCGTGGGAGGAGTGAATGAGCAGTTCTTC. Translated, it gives CASVGGVNEQFF.

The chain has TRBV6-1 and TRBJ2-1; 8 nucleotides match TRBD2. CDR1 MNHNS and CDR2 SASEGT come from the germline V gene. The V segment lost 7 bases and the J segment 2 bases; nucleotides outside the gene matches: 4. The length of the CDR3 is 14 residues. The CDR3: CASIPAGAYNEQFF. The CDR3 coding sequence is TGTGCCAGCATACCAGCGGGGGCCTACAATGAGCAGTTCTTC.

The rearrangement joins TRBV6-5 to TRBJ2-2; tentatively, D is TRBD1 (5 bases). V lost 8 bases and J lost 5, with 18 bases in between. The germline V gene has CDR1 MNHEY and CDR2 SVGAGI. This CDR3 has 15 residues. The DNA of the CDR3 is TGTGCCAGCTACGACACAAAGAAGGGGACCGGGGAGCTGTTTTTT. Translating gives CASYDTKKGTGELFF.

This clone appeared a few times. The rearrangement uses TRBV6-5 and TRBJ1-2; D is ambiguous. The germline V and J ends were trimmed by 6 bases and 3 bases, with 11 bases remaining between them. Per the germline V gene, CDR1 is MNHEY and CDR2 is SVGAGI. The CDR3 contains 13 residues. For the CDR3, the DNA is TGTGCCAGCAGCCTGACAATTTACTATGGCTACACCTTC. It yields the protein CASSLTIYYGYTF.

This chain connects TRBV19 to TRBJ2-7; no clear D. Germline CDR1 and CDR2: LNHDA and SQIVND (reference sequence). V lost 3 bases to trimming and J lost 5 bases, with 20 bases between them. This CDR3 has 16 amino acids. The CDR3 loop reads CASSIQRSASGHEQYF. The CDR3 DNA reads TGTGCCAGTAGTATTCAAAGGTCAGCCTCCGGGCACGAGCAGTACTTC.

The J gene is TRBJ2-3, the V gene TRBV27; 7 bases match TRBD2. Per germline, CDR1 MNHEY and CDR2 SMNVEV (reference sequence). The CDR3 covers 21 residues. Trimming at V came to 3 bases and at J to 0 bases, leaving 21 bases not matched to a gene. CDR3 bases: TGTGCCAGCAGTTTTGGATATGGGAAATGGGACTACCCTTCTAGCACAGATACGCAGTATTTT. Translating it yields CASSFGYGKWDYPSSTDTQYF.

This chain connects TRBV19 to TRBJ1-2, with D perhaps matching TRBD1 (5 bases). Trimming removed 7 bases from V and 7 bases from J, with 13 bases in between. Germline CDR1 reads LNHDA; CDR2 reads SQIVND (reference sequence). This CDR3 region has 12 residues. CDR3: CASTFRGGGYTF. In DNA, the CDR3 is TGTGCCAGTACCTTCCGGGGGGGTGGCTACACCTTC.

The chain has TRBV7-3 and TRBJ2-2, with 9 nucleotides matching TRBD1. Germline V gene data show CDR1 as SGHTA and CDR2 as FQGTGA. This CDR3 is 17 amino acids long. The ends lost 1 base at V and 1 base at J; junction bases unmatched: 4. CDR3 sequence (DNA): TGTGCCAGCAGCTTAAATCCGGGACAGGGGAACACCGGGGAGCTGTTTTTT. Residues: CASSLNPGQGNTGELFF.